This T cell receptor (beta chain) was profiled in a study of beta chain features in type 1 diabetes. Study in general: Patients looked much like healthy donors when it came to age, gender and cell yields.

Remarks on this clone: Its cognate antigen is unknown. Other DNA sequences from this sample encode an identical CDR3 as well.

Findings of the study overall: In every one of the four CD4+ subsets, TCRB CDR3s were moderately but significantly shorter in Type 1 diabetes patients.

Each donor gave one heparinised blood draw averaging about 110 mL. The whole isolated RNA underwent reverse transcription, so sequencing captured expressed TCRB transcripts. Using immunoSEQ multiplex PCR, the repertoire was profiled, and TCRdb retains in-frame clones only, with some absent. The table includes around 170,000 clones, approximately 9.1% detected once. Germline CDR1 and CDR2: MGHRA and YSYEKL. CDR3 length equals 15 residues. Trimming removed 0 bases from V and 8 bases from J; junction bases left unmatched: 3. The sample taken for sequencing was central memory CD4+ T cells from blood. J is TRBJ2-1 and V is TRBV4-1, with 11 bases aligning to TRBD2. The TCR sequence derives from a woman in her thirties with type 1 diabetes. The CDR3 DNA follows: TGCGCCAGCAGCCAAGATAGCGGGAGGGCGGATGAGCAGTTCTTC. It encodes CASSQDSGRADEQFF.